Detailed here is one T cell receptor beta chain. Its antigen remains unknown. This sample was taken from a study of T-cell memory formation after mild COVID-19. Study context: Largely, TCR clusters stayed within a single donor.

Researchers used 5'RACE with constant-segment primers to make TCR alpha and TCR beta cDNA libraries that carry sample barcodes and UMIs. TCRdb reprocessed the 5' RACE reads via MiXCR and lists one record per CDR3 protein. Of hundreds of thousands of distinct CDR3 sequences listed, more than 15% are singletons. Study conclusions and caveats: Day 15 to 85 contracting clones showed balanced CD4/CD8; day 15 to 37 expanders favored CD4+.

V lost 2 bases and J lost 6, with 15 bases in between. The CDR3 runs to 15 residues. Germline loops: CDR1 SGHRS, CDR2 YFSETQ. Material: PBMCs or a T cell subset sorted from them (not recorded which). The receptor was derived from an adult woman who had mild COVID-19 (a few samples of this study predate the infection). Cell type and time point are not known. The chain links TRBV5-1 to TRBJ2-1; D possibly uses TRBD1 or TRBD2 (5 bases each). CDR3 loop: CASSFAGTESNEQFF. CDR3 sequence (DNA): TGCGCCAGCAGCTTCGCCGGGACGGAGAGCAATGAGCAGTTCTTC.